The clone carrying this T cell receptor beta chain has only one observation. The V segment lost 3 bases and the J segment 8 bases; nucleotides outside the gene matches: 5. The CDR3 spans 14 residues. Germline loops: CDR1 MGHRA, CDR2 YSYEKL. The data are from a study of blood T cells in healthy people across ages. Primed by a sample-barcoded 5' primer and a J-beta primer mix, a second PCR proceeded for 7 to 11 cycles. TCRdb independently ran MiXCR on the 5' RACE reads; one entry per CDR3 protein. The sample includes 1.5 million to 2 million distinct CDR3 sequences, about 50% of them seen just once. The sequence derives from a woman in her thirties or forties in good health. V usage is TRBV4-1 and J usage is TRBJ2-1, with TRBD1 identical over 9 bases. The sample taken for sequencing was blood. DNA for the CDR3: TGCGCCAGCAGCCAGGGGGACAGGGAATATGAGCAGTTCTTC. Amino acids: CASSQGDREYEQFF.